This T cell receptor (beta chain) stems from a study of cytomegalovirus exposure and HLA in healthy donors. Overall study results and limits: In a later analysis, compared with equally common non-associated chains, HLA-associated beta chains were more expanded. The dataset shows that most TCR sequences were rare, while some public TCRs occurred in many donors. Later genetic work tied a missense DCLRE1C variant to beta-chain V and J trimming.

Per germline, CDR1 SGHAT and CDR2 FQNNGV. This CDR3 contains 15 residues. V was pared by 5 bases and J by 1 base, with 14 bases between. Note on this clone: The antigen is undetermined.

The study ran its PCR with 60 Vbeta and 13 Jbeta primers. The assay was immunoSEQ multiplex PCR, and TCRdb's table has in-frame clones only and misses some. This sample's table has about 160,000 clones. Participants comprised healthy donors of bone marrow. The J gene is TRBJ1-2, the V gene TRBV11-2; no reliable D call. Sequences were obtained from PBMCs. The TCR sequence derives from a woman aged 60-75 years in good health and CMV-seronegative. The CDR3 sequence is CASSPLGTDNYGYTF. CDR3 DNA: TGTGCCAGCAGCCCCTTGGGCACCGATAACTATGGCTACACCTTC.